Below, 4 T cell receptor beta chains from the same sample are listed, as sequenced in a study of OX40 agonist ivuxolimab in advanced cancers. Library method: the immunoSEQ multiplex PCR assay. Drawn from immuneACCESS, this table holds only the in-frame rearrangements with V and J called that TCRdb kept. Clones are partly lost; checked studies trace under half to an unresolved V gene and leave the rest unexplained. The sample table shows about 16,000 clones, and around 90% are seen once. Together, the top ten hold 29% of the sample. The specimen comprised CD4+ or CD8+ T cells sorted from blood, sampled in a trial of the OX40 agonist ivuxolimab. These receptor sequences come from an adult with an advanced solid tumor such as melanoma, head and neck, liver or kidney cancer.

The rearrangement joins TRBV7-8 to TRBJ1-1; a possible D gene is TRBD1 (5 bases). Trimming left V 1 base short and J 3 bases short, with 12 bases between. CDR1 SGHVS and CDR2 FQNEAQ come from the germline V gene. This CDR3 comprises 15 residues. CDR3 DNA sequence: TGTGCCAGCAGCTTAGATACGCGGGGGTACACTGAAGCTTTCTTT. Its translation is CASSLDTRGYTEAFF.

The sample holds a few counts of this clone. CDR3 nucleotide sequence: TGTGCCAGCAGCGCCCTGGCCGGACAGTATTTTAATGAGCAGTTCTTC. Its protein product is CASSALAGQYFNEQFF. The chain has TRBV5-6 and TRBJ2-1; D is perhaps TRBD1 (6 bases). Trimming stripped 4 bases from V and 7 bases from J, with 21 bases between. The germline V gene has CDR1 SGHDT and CDR2 YYEEEE. This CDR3 has 16 residues.

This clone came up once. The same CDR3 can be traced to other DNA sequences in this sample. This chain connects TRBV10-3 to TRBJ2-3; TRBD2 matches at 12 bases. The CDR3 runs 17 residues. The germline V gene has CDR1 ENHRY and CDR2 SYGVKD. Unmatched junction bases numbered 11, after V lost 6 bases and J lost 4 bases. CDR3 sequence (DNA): TGTGCCATCAGGGGGACGAGACTAGCGGGAGTGGCAGATACGCAGTATTTT. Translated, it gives CAIRGTRLAGVADTQYF.

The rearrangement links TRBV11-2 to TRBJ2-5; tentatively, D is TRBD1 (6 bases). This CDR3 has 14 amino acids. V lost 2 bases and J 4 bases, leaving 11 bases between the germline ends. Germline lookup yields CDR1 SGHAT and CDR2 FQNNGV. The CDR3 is CASSLSWGRETQYF. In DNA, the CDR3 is TGTGCCAGCAGCTTAAGCTGGGGGCGAGAGACCCAGTACTTC.